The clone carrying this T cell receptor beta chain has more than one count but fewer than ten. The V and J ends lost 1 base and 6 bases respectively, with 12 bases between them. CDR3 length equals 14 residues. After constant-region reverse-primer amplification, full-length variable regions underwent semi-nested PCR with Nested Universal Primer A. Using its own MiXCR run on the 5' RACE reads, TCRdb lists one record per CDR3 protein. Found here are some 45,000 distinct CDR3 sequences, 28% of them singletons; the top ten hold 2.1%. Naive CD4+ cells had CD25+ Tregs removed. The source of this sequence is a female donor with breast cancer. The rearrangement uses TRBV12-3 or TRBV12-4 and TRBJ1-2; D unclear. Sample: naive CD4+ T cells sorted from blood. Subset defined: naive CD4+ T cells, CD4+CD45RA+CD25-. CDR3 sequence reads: CASSLVEGFNGYTF. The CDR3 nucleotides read TGTGCCAGCAGTTTAGTTGAGGGCTTCAATGGCTACACCTTC.